These T cell receptor beta chains were read from a single sample in a study of blood T cell repertoires in COVID-19. Only in-frame clones appear in the TCRdb table, and some are missing; sequencing was by immunoSEQ multiplex PCR. Of 39,000 or so clones detected, roughly nine tenths appear once; the ten largest clones hold 6.2%. The sequencing input was peripheral blood. The source of these receptors is a human donor in a cohort sampled during active COVID-19. Both conserved end residues are part of each CDR3. D genes are given only for firm matches. Some rows mark clone size as missing; the rest say once, few, many or name a class of expanded clone.

>TRBJ1-6|NA|TRBV5-4|once
TGTGCCAGCAGCCTGAGGACAACGCGTAATTCACCCCTCCACTTT
CASSLRTTRNSPLHF
>TRBJ2-3|TRBD2|TRBV7-2|NA
TGTGCCAGCAGCCCCGGGACTAGCGGGTTCACAGATACGCAGTATTTT
CASSPGTSGFTDTQYF
>TRBJ2-1|NA|TRBV18|NA
TGTGCCAGCTCACCATCTATAAATGAGCAGTTCTTC
CASSPSINEQFF
>TRBJ1-2|NA|TRBV19|NA
TGTGCCAGTAGTGACCGAGGGCGCCTCTATGGCTACACCTTC
CASSDRGRLYGYTF
>TRBJ2-2|NA|TRBV30|NA
TGTGCCTGGAGTGTACAGGAATTGTCGGCGCGTACCGGGGAGCTGTTTTTT
CAWSVQELSARTGELFF
>TRBJ1-4|TRBD1|TRBV5-1|NA
TGCGCCAGCAGCCAGGGGGGCGTCAATGAAAAACTGTTTTTT
CASSQGGVNEKLFF
>TRBJ2-1|NA|TRBV7-8|once
TGTGCCAGCAGCTACTCGGGGACATTCGAAGAGCAGTTCTTC
CASSYSGTFEEQFF
>TRBJ1-1|TRBD1|TRBV5-1|NA
TGCGCCAGCAGCATTTCGGGACAGAGGAACACTGAAGCTTTCTTT
CASSISGQRNTEAFF
>TRBJ1-2|NA|TRBV2|NA
TGTGCCAGCCTTCCCGGGAGGGTGGGCTACACCTTC
CASLPGRVGYTF
>TRBJ2-3|NA|TRBV11-3|NA
TGTGCCAGCAGCTTAGGGGAGACAGATACGCAGTATTTT
CASSLGETDTQYF
>TRBJ2-5|TRBD1|TRBV5-1|NA
TGCGCCAGCACTGACAGGGAACAAGAGACCCAGTACTTC
CASTDREQETQYF
>TRBJ1-2|NA|TRBV3-1/TRBV3-2|NA
TGTGCCAGCAGCCGCCCGACAGCTCCAGGGGGCTACACCTTC
CASSRPTAPGGYTF
>TRBJ2-7|TRBD1|TRBV18|NA
TGTGCCAGCTCACCACCCGGGACAGGGACCTACGAGCAGTACTTC
CASSPPGTGTYEQYF
>TRBJ1-1|TRBD1|TRBV7-2|NA
TGTGCCAGCAGCTTGACAGGGCGAGCTTTCTTT
CASSLTGRAFF
>TRBJ2-3|NA|TRBV10-3|NA
TGTGCCATCAGTGATCGACTGGGGAGTAATATCAGCACAGATACGCAGTATTTT
CAISDRLGSNISTDTQYF
>TRBJ2-5|TRBD2|TRBV5-4|NA
TGTGCCAGCAGCTCCAGGACTAGCGGGGGGCCCCAAGGGACCCAGTACTTC
CASSSRTSGGPQGTQYF
>TRBJ2-7|TRBD1|TRBV19|NA
TGTGCCAGTAGTAGGGACAGTTACGAGCAGTACTTC
CASSRDSYEQYF
>TRBJ2-1|TRBD2|TRBV19|NA
TGTGCCAGCAGTCTTCAATTTCTAGCGGGGGGGTACAATGAGCAGTTCTTC
CASSLQFLAGGYNEQFF
>TRBJ2-5|NA|TRBV7-2|NA
TGTGCCAGCAGCTTGGGGGCAGAGACCCAGTACTTC
CASSLGAETQYF
>TRBJ1-2|TRBD1|TRBV19|NA
TGTGCCAGTAACCAGGGGGCAGAAGGCTACACCTTC
CASNQGAEGYTF
>TRBJ1-1|TRBD1|TRBV9|NA
TGTGCCAGCACCCAAACAGGGGGTTCCACTGAAGCTTTCTTT
CASTQTGGSTEAFF
>TRBJ2-2|NA|TRBV24-1|NA
TGTGCCATCGCAGGTAACACCGGGGAGCTGTTTTTT
CAIAGNTGELFF
>TRBJ2-3|TRBD2|TRBV30|NA
TGTGCCTGGAAGACTAGCGGAATTAGGGGCGGCACAGATACGCAGTATTTT
CAWKTSGIRGGTDTQYF
>TRBJ1-2|NA|TRBV5-6|once
TGTGCCAGCAGCTTGATAGGACAAAGGCGTGGCTACACCTTC
CASSLIGQRRGYTF
>TRBJ2-7|NA|TRBV20-1|NA
TGCAGTGTTTCCCGGGACACCGAGCAGTACTTC
CSVSRDTEQYF